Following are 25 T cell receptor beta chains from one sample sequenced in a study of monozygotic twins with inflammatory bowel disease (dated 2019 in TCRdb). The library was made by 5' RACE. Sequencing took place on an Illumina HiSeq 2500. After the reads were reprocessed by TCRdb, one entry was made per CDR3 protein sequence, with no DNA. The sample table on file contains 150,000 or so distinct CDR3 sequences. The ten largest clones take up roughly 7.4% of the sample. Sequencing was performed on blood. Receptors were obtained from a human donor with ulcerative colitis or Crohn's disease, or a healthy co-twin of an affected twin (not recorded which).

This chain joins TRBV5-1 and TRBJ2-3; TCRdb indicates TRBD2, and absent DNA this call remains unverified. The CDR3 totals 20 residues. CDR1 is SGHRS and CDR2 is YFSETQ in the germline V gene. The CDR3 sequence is CASSLAVWLAGDSSTDTQYF.

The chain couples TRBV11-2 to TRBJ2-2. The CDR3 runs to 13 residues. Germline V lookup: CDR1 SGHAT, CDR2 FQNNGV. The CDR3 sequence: CASSLVQIGELFF.

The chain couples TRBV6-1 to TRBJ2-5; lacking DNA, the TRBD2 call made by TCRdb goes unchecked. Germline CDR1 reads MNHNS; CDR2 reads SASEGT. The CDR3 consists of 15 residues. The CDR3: CASSRPGLAQETQYF.

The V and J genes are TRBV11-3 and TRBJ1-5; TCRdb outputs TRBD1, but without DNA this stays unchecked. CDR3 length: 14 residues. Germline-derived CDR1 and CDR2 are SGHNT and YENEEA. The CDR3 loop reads CASPGGNSNQPQHF.

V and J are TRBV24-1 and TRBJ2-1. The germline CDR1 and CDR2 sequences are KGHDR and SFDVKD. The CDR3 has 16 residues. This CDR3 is CATSDGKKNIYNEQFF.

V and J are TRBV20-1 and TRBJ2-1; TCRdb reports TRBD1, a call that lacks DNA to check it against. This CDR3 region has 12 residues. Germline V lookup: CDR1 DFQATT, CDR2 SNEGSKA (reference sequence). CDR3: CSAPGGGNEQFF.

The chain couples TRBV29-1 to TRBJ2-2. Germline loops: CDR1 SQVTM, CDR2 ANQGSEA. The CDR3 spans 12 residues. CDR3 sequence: CSAATITGELFF.

The CDR3 sequence is CSARKLGLADYEQYF. This chain connects TRBV20-1 to TRBJ2-7; absent DNA, TCRdb's TRBD2 call cannot be checked. The CDR3 is made up of 15 amino acids. Germline lookup yields CDR1 DFQATT and CDR2 SNEGSKA (reference sequence).

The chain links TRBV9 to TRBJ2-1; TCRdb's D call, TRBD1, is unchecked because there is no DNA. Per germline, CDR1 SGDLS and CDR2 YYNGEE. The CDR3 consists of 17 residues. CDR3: CASSVARDRVHFNEQFF.

The CDR3 sequence: CSTNTGLVYGYTF. This chain joins TRBV20-1 and TRBJ1-2. CDR1 DFQATT and CDR2 SNEGSKA come from the germline V gene (reference sequence). CDR3 length: 13 amino acids.

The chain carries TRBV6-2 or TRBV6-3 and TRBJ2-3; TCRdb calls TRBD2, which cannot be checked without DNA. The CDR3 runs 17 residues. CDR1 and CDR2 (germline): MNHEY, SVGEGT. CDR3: CASNYTKAGGAVVTQYF.

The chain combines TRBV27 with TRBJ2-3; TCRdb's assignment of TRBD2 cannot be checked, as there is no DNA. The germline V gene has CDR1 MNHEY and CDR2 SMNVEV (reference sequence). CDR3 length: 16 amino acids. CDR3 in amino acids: CASSAWASGSTDTQYF.

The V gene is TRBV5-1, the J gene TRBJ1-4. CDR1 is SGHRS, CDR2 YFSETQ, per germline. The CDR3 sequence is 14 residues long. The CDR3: CASSSGATNEKLFF.

CDR3 sequence: CSARVSVGAGELFF. The V call is TRBV20-1, the J call TRBJ2-2. Germline V CDR1 and CDR2: DFQATT, SNEGSKA (reference sequence). This CDR3 spans 14 amino acids.

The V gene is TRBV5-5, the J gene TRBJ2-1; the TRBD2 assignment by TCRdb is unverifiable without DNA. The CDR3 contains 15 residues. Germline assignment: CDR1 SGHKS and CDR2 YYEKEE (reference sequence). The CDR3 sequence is CASSLGPSGVDEQFF.

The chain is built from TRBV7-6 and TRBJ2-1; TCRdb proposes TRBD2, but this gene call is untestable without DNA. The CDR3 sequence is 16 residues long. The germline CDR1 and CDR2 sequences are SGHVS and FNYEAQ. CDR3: CASSLKLAVSYNEQFF.

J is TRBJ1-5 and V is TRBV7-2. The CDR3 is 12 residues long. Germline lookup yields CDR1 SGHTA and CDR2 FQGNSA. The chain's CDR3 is CASSHFNQPQHF.

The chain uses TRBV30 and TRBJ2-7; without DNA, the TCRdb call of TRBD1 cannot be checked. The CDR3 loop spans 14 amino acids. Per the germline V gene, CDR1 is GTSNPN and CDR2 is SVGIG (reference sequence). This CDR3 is CAWTTGTGAYEQYF.

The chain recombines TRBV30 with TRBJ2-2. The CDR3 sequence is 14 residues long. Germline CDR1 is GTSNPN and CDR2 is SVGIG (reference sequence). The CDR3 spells CAWSGRRVTGELFF.

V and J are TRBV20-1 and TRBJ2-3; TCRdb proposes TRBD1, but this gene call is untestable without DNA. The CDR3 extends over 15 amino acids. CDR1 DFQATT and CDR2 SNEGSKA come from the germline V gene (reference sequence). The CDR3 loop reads CSARDGKGRWDTQYF.

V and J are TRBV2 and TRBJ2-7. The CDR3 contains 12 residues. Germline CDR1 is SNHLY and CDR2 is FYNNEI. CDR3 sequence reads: CANKGYSYEQYF.

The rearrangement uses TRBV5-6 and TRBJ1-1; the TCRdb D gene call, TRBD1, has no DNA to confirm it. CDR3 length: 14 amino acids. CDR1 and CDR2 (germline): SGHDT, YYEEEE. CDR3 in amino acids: CASSRTSRRANAFF.

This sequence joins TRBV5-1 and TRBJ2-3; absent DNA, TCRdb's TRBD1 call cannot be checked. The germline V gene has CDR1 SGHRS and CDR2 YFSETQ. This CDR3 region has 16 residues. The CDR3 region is CASSLITGGMADTQYF. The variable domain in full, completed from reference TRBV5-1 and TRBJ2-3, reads KAGVTQTPRYLIKTRGQQVTLSCSPISGHRSVSWYQQTPGQGLQFLFEYFSETQRNKGNFPGRFSGRQFSNSRSEMNVSTLELGDSALYLCASSLITGGMADTQYFGPGTRLTVL.

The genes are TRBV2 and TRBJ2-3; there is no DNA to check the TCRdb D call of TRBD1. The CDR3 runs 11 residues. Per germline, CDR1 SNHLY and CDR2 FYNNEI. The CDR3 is CASRGPDTQYF.

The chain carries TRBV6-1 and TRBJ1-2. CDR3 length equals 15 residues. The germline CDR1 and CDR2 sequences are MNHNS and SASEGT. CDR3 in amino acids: CASSPTPRVNYGYTF.